These 3 T cell receptor beta chains originate from one sample sequenced in a study of OX40 agonist ivuxolimab in advanced cancers. Here immunoSEQ multiplex PCR was the method, and the copy in TCRdb shows in-frame clones only, minus some. Of approximately 34,000 clones in the sample, around 81% were seen once. The sequences come from CD4+ or CD8+ T cells sorted from blood, collected in a trial of the OX40 agonist ivuxolimab. These receptors originate from an adult with an advanced solid tumor such as melanoma, head and neck, liver or kidney cancer.

The rearrangement joins TRBV11-1 to TRBJ2-7; possibly TRBD2 for D (6 bases). Germline values: CDR1 SGHAT, CDR2 FQDESV (reference sequence). V lost 5 bases and J lost 0, with 14 bases in between. The CDR3 sequence is 15 residues long. The CDR3 loop reads CASSPGDGSSYEQYF. DNA of the CDR3: TGTGCCAGCAGCCCGGGGGATGGGAGCTCCTACGAGCAGTACTTC.

Points on this clone: Distinct nucleotide sequences in the sample also encode this CDR3. The chain combines TRBV6-1 with TRBJ2-2, with D tentatively TRBD1 (6 bases). From germline, CDR1 is MNHNS and CDR2 SASEGT. The CDR3 totals 14 residues. Trimming took 4 bases from V and 2 from J, leaving 8 bases between them. CDR3 nucleotides: TGTGCCAGCAGTGGGACAGTTAACACCGGGGAGCTGTTTTTT. It encodes CASSGTVNTGELFF.

The rearrangement uses TRBV7-2 and TRBJ2-1; 15 bases map to TRBD2. Trimming at V came to 0 bases and at J to 4 bases, leaving 10 bases not matched to a gene. The CDR3 runs 20 residues. Germline V gives CDR1 SGHTA, CDR2 FQGNSA. CDR3 sequence (DNA): TGTGCCAGCAGCTTAGCCATCGGACTAGCGGGGGGGCCGTGGTACAATGAGCAGTTCTTC. Its protein product is CASSLAIGLAGGPWYNEQFF. The whole variable domain, remainder taken from reference TRBV7-2 and TRBJ2-1, is GAGVSQSPSNKVTEKGKDVELRCDPISGHTALYWYRQSLGQGLEFLIYFQGNSAPDKSGLPSDRFSAERTGGSVSTLTIQRTQQEDSAVYLCASSLAIGLAGGPWYNEQFFGPGTRLTVL.